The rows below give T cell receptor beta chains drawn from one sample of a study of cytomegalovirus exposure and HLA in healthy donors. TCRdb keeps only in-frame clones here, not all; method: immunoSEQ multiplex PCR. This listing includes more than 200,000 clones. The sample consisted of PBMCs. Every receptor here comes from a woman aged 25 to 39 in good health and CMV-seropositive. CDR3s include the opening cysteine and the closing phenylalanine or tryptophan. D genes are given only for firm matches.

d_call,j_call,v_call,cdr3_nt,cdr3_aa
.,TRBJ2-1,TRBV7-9,TGTGCCAGCAGCTTAGCAACGATAGCCGGTTTCAATGAGCAGTTCTTC,CASSLATIAGFNEQFF
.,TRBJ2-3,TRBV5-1,TGCGCCAGCAGCTTGGTTCAGGGGAAGGGAGCAGATACGCAGTATTTT,CASSLVQGKGADTQYF
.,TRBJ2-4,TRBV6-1,TGTGCCAGCAGACATCAAGCCAAAAACATTCAGTACTTC,CASRHQAKNIQYF
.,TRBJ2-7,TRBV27,TGTGCCAGCAGTTTATCGTACGGAGGGGGCAGGCTATACGAGCAGTACTTC,CASSLSYGGGRLYEQYF
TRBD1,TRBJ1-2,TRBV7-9,TGTGCCAGCAGCTCCGGGACAGGGGGCCATTATGGCTACACCTTC,CASSSGTGGHYGYTF
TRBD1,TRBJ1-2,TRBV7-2,TGTGCCAGCAGGATCCAGGACAGGGGATATGGCTACACCTTC,CASRIQDRGYGYTF
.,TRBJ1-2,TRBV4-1,TGCGCCAGCAGCCAAGATCGGAGGGATCCCACCTTC,CASSQDRRDPTF
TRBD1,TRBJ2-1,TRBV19,TGTGCCAGTAGCCCACAGGGGTACTCCTACAATGAGCAGTTCTTC,CASSPQGYSYNEQFF
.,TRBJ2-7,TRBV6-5,TGTGCCAGCAGTCCCAGGGAAAGCTACGAGCAGTACTTC,CASSPRESYEQYF
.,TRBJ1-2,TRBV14,TGTGCCAGCAGCCAAGATAGGAGCTATGGCTACACCTTC,CASSQDRSYGYTF
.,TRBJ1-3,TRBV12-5,TGTGCTAGCGCTATTGGACAGCCCGGAAACACCATATATTTT,CASAIGQPGNTIYF
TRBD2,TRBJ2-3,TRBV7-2,TGTGCCAGCAGCTCCCGACTAGCGGGAGGGCTGGCAGATACGCAGTATTTT,CASSSRLAGGLADTQYF
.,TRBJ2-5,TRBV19,TGTGCCAGTAGTATAGTCGTGAGCCAAGAGACCCAGTACTTC,CASSIVVSQETQYF
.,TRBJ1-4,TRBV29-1,TGCAGCGTAGGACAGCACGCAACTAATGAAAAACTGTTTTTT,CSVGQHATNEKLFF
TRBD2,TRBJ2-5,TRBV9,TGTGCCAGCAGCGTAGAACCTAGCGGGGGGGCTGGGGAGACCCAGTACTTC,CASSVEPSGGAGETQYF
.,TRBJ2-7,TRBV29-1,TGCAGCTCTGTCGGACAGGGGGCCCTAGCGGGAGGGGAGCAGTACTTC,CSSVGQGALAGGEQYF
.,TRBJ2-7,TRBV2,TGTGCCAGCAGTGACTTGATAGAGGTGGGCGAGCAGTACTTC,CASSDLIEVGEQYF
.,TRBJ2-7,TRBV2,TGTGCCAGCAGTGGGACAGACTTTAAAGACGAGCAGTACTTC,CASSGTDFKDEQYF
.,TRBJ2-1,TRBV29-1,TGCAGCGTCGGGAGCTACAATGAGCAGTTCTTC,CSVGSYNEQFF
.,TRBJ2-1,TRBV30,TGTGCCTGGAGTGTACGCGTGAGGATCCACCCGAATGAGCAGTTCTTC,CAWSVRVRIHPNEQFF
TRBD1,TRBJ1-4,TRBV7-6,TGTGCCAGCAGCCTCGGGACAGGGTATGAAAAACTGTTTTTT,CASSLGTGYEKLFF
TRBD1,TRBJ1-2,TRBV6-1,TGTGCCAGCAGTGAAGGGGCTCAGGGGGCTAACTATGGCTACACCTTC,CASSEGAQGANYGYTF
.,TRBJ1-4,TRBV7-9,TGTGCCAGCAGCTCCTCAGGGGAGGGCCTTAGTCATGAAAAACTGTTTTTT,CASSSSGEGLSHEKLFF
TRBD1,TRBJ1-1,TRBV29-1,TGCAGCGCCTTCGGGCAGGGGGACACTGAAGCTTTCTTT,CSAFGQGDTEAFF
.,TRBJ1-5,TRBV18,TGTGCCAGCTCACCTGCGCTTATACCGGATCAGCCCCAGCATTTT,CASSPALIPDQPQHF
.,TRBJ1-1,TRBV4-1,TGCGCCAGCAGCCAACTGGGTTTGACTGGAGCTTTCTTT,CASSQLGLTGAFF
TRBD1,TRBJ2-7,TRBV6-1,TGTGCCAGCAGTGAAAGGAGGACAGGCAATTCGGGGGAGCAGTACTTC,CASSERRTGNSGEQYF
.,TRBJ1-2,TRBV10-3,TGTGCCATCAGTAAGGACAGAGACTATGGCTACACCTTC,CAISKDRDYGYTF
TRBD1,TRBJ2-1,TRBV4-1,TGCGCCAGCAGCCACCAATCCGGGACAGGGTGGAATGAGCAGTTCTTC,CASSHQSGTGWNEQFF
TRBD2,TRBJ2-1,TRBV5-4,TGTGCCAGCAGCTTGTTCGGTAGCGGGGGCTCCTACAATGAGCAGTTCTTC,CASSLFGSGGSYNEQFF
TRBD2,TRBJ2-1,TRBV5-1,TGCGCCAGCAGCTTCCGGGAGGGCCTGTATGAGCAGTTCTTC,CASSFREGLYEQFF
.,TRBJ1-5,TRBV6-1,TGTGCCAGCAGTGCTTCAGTCGCCTTCGGCAATCAGCCCCAGCATTTT,CASSASVAFGNQPQHF
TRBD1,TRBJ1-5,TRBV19,TGTGCCAGTAGTCCCCGGGACAGGGATGTTCAGCCCCAGCATTTT,CASSPRDRDVQPQHF
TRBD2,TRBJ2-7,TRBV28,TGTGCCAGCAGTTTATCGGCGGGGGTCACCTACGAGCAGTACTTC,CASSLSAGVTYEQYF
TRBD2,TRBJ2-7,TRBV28,TGTGCCAGCAGTCCTCCGGGGGGATCCGCGTCCTACGAGCAGTACTTC,CASSPPGGSASYEQYF
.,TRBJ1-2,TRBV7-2,TGTGCCAGCAGCTATGGGGGGGGAGTTGGCTACACCTTC,CASSYGGGVGYTF
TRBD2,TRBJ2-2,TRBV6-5,TGTGCCAGCAGTTTCCTAGCGGGGCTGAACACCGGGGAGCTGTTTTTT,CASSFLAGLNTGELFF
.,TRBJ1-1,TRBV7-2,TGTGCCAGCAGCTCACAGGGCATGAACACTGAAGCTTTCTTT,CASSSQGMNTEAFF
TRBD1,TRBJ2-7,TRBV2,TGTGCCAGCAACCTAAACAGGGGACCCTACGAGCAGTACTTC,CASNLNRGPYEQYF
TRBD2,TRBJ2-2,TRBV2,TGTGCCAGCCAAGCGGGACGGAACACCGGGGAGCTGTTTTTT,CASQAGRNTGELFF
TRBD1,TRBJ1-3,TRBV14,TGTGCCAGCAGCCAATGGGACAGTCCTTCTCTCTCTGGAAACACCATATATTTT,CASSQWDSPSLSGNTIYF
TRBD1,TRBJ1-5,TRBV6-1,TGTGCCAGCAATGTGGACAGGGGTCGGCCCCAGCATTTT,CASNVDRGRPQHF
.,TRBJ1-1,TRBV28,TGTGCCAGCAGCCTTAGCTTGCTCACTGAAGCTTTCTTT,CASSLSLLTEAFF
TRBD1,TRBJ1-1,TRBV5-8,TGTGCCAGCAGCCCCCGGACAGGGAACACTGAAGCTTTCTTT,CASSPRTGNTEAFF
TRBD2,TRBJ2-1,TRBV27,TGTGCCAGCAGTTTCGGGGGGGCCGGGGATGAGCAGTTCTTC,CASSFGGAGDEQFF
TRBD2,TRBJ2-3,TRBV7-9,TGTGCCAGCAGCTTTAGCGGGGCCGGGACAGATACGCAGTATTTT,CASSFSGAGTDTQYF
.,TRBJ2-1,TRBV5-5,TGTGCCAGCAGTCATGACAGCTCCTACAATGAGCAGTTCTTC,CASSHDSSYNEQFF
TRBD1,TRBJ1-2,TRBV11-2,TGTGCCAGCAGCTTATTCCGGACAGGGGGCGGTTCAGGGGGCTACACCTTC,CASSLFRTGGGSGGYTF
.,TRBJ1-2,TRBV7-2,TGTGCCAGCAGCTTATGGAACAGGGCCTATGGCTACACCTTC,CASSLWNRAYGYTF